This TCR beta chain came from a study of blood T cells in healthy people across ages. In its sample, this clonotype was seen many times. Together with a sample-barcoded 5' primer, a J-beta primer mix was included in a second PCR lasting roughly 6 to 12 cycles. TCRdb ran MiXCR on the 5' RACE reads and lists one entry per CDR3 protein. The sample includes roughly 680,000 distinct CDR3 sequences, 52% of them seen just once. The V gene lost 2 bases and the J gene lost 4 bases, with 8 bases spanning the gap. Germline V lookup: CDR1 SGDLS, CDR2 YYNGEE. CDR3 size: 13 residues. The clonotype was recovered from an elderly woman in good health. The sample taken for sequencing was blood. The chain recombines TRBV9 with TRBJ2-3; D is undetermined. CDR3 protein: CASSVPQADTQYF. In DNA form, the CDR3 reads TGTGCCAGCAGCGTCCCCCAGGCAGATACGCAGTATTTT.